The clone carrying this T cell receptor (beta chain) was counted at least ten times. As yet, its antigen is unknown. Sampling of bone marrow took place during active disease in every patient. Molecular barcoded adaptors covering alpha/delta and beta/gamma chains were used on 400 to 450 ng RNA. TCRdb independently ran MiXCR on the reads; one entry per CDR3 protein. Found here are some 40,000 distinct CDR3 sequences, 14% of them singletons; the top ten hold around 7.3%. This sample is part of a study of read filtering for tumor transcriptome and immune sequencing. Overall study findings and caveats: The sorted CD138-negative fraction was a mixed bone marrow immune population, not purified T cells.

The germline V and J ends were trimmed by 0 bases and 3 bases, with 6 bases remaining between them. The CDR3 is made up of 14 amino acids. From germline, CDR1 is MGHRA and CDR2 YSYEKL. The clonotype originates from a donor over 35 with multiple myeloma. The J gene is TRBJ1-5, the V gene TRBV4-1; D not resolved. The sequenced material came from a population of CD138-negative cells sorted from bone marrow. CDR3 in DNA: TGCGCCAGCAGCCAAGATGCCTTCAATCAGCCCCAGCATTTT. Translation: CASSQDAFNQPQHF.